This TCR beta chain was identified in a study of prognosis after radiotherapy for stage I lung cancer. Study overall: Patients (more than twelve men, five or six women) were aged about 53 to 90, median roughly 74 years.

Genomic DNA yielded TCR beta CDR3, amplified by two-round multiplex PCR. Primers targeting each individual TRBV and TRBJ gene were applied in first-round PCR. TCRdb processed the multiplex PCR reads anew with MiXCR; each CDR3 protein has one entry. The sample yields over 9,000 distinct CDR3 sequences, roughly a third seen once. The CDR3 runs 15 residues. After removal of 3 bases from V and 5 bases from J, the junction contained 8 bases not matched to a gene. In germline, CDR1 is SGHVS, CDR2 FNYEAQ. V gene TRBV7-6 combines with J gene TRBJ2-3, with TRBD2 matching over 7 bases. This sequence originates from a donor over 45 with non-small cell lung cancer. The sample was PBMCs, taken before or after stereotactic body radiation therapy (not recorded which). The CDR3 sequence: CASSFQTSPGDTQYF. CDR3 nucleotides: TGTGCCAGCAGCTTTCAGACTAGCCCCGGAGATACGCAGTATTTT.